This T cell receptor (beta chain) was captured in a study of cytomegalovirus exposure and HLA in healthy donors. As for the study in general: An early release of data contained about 85 million unique TCRs, which came from HLA-typed donors.

Concerning this clone itself: The antigen is undetermined.

PCR was performed using 60 Vbeta and 13 Jbeta primers. The protocol was immunoSEQ multiplex PCR, while the TCRdb copy is restricted to in-frame clones and leaves out a portion. This sample has over 80,000 clones, with about four fifths found just once. Between the trimmed V and J ends, which lost 2 bases and 3 bases, there was a span of 11 bases. The germline CDR1 and CDR2 sequences are SEHNR and FQNEAQ (reference sequence). The CDR3 is made up of 15 amino acids. Regarding the study as a whole: Immune exposure information comprised only CMV serostatus. Sequences of the TCR beta chain were said to predict the HLA-A and HLA-B alleles of most subjects accurately.

The V and J genes are TRBV7-9 and TRBJ2-4, with a possible D match to TRBD1 (6 bases). The receptor was isolated from a man aged 35 to 55 in good health and CMV-seropositive. The sample consisted of PBMCs. The CDR3 sequence: CASSLNRALKNIQYF. The CDR3 DNA reads TGTGCCAGCAGCTTAAACAGGGCCCTCAAAAACATTCAGTACTTC.